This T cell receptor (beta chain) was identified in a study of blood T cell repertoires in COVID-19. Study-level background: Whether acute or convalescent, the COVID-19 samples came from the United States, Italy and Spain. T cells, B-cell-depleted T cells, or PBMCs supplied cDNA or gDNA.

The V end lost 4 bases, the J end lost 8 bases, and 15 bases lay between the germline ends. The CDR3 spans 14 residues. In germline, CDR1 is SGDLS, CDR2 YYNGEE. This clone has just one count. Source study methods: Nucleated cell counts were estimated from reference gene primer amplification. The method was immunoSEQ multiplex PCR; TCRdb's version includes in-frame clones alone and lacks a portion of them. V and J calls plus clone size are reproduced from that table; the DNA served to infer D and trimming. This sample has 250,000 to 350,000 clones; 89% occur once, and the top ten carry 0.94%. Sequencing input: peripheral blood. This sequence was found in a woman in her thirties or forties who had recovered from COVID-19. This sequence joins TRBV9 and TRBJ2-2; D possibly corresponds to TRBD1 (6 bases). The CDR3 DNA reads TGTGCCAGCAGCCCCCGGGACATCAGGGGGGAGCTGTTTTTT. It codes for CASSPRDIRGELFF.